The following is a T cell receptor (beta chain) sequence with its context. Its antigen is unidentified. This sample was taken from a study of breast tumors, draining lymph nodes, adjacent tissues. TCRdb passed the multiplex PCR reads through MiXCR, listing each CDR3 protein once. The sample records some 250,000 distinct CDR3 sequences, 34% being singletons. The lymph nodes were axillary draining lymph nodes from breast cancer patients. Study-level results: Tumor TCR diversity was below lymph nodes but above nontumor tissue.

V was pared by 6 bases and J by 1 base, with 18 bases of the junction left unmatched. The CDR3 length is 20 residues. The sequenced sample consisted of axillary lymph node tissue. The receptor was isolated from a female donor with breast cancer. Some clones in this sample may be carry-over from other donors' samples. The V call is TRBV12-3 or TRBV12-4, the J call TRBJ2-4; 10 bases match TRBD2. In DNA form, the CDR3 reads TGTGCCAGCAGCCGACCCATAGCGGGAGGCCCCCCCGAGGCCAAAAACATTCAGTACTTC. Encoded protein: CASSRPIAGGPPEAKNIQYF.